This T cell receptor (beta chain) appears in the sequencing data of a study of T cells expressing NK-cell markers. General study findings and limits: HCMV specificity of the expanded NKG2C+ T cell clones was not established. Six or seven donors carried dominant NKG2C+ clonotypes that made up roughly 1.0-7.5% of their CD8+ T cells. In a few donors, dominant clonotypes made up 28.3-60.1% of CD3+CD56-NKG2C+ cells.

TCRdb reanalyzed the 5' RACE reads and collapses them to one entry per CDR3 protein, without DNA. Recorded for this sample: hundreds of thousands of distinct CDR3 sequences. Details on this clonotype: The antigen is undetermined.

The specimen sequenced was blood T cells: a sorted CD56 or NKG2C T cell subset, CD4+ or CD8+ T cells, or bulk PBMC T cells (not recorded which). This clonotype originated in a man aged 18-69 years in good health.

The CDR3 protein is CASSIGQEPGNGYTF. The chain recombines TRBV21-1 with TRBJ1-2; the D gene TCRdb calls, TRBD1, cannot be checked with no DNA. TRBV21-1 is labeled a pseudogene. The CDR3 contains 15 residues.